The 9 T cell receptor beta chains reported below all come from one sample, sequenced in a study of shared clonotypes between healthy human individuals. The table came from immunoSEQ multiplex PCR; TCRdb's copy has only in-frame clones and leaves some out. The profile shows some 980,000 clones, around 80% of them singletons. The sample comprised memory CD4+ T cells sorted from blood. Subset of the sample: CD45RA-negative fraction. The receptors were gathered from a man younger than 35 in good health.

The rearrangement links TRBV28 to TRBJ2-7; a weak D match, TRBD2 (8 bases). V was trimmed by 3 bases and J by 4 bases, leaving 13 bases between them. The CDR3 is 14 residues long. Germline V CDR1 and CDR2: MDHEN, SYDVKM. CDR3 nucleotides: TGTGCCAGCAGTTTGAGCGGGGGACAGTACGAGCAGTACTTC. It specifies CASSLSGGQYEQYF.

CDR3 loop: CASSPRTVGNTIYF. The CDR3 DNA reads as TGTGCCAGCAGCCCTCGGACAGTCGGAAACACCATATATTTT. This chain uses TRBV5-6 with TRBJ1-3, with a possible D match to TRBD1 (6 bases). The V end was cut by 4 bases, the J end by 4 bases, with 12 bases between. Germline CDR1 and CDR2: SGHDT and YYEEEE. The CDR3 length is 14 residues.

The rearrangement uses TRBV4-3 and TRBJ1-1, with a weak D call TRBD1 (5 bases). The CDR3 runs to 14 residues. CDR1 and CDR2 (germline): LGHNA, YSLEER. Trimming took 1 base from V and 7 from J, leaving 13 bases between them. The CDR3 region is CASSQVRGAGEAFF. The CDR3 DNA is TGCGCCAGCAGCCAAGTGAGAGGGGCTGGTGAAGCTTTCTTT.

This chain uses TRBV7-2 with TRBJ2-7; 8 bases agree with TRBD1. Germline V CDR1 and CDR2: SGHTA, FQGNSA. The CDR3 runs 14 residues. J gave up 2 bases and V 5 bases, and 5 bases lay outside the gene matches. The CDR3 bases are TGTGCCAGCAGCACGAACAGGGGGGCCTACGAGCAGTACTTC. This translates into CASSTNRGAYEQYF.

The V call is TRBV29-1, the J call TRBJ2-5; possibly TRBD1 or TRBD2 for D (6 bases each). V was pared by 4 bases and J by 2 bases, with 11 bases between. The CDR3 consists of 13 residues. Germline V CDR1 and CDR2: SQVTM, ANQGSEA. The CDR3 reads CSVGTGRQETQYF. The CDR3 region has the DNA TGCAGCGTTGGAACAGGGAGGCAAGAGACCCAGTACTTC. Combining the CDR3 with reference TRBV29-1 and TRBJ2-5 gives the whole variable domain SAVISQKPSRDICQRGTSLTIQCQVDSQVTMMFWYRQQPGQSLTLIATANQGSEATYESGFVIDKFPISRPNLTFSTLTVSNMSPEDSSIYLCSVGTGRQETQYFGPGTRLLVL.

This rearrangement joins TRBV19 to TRBJ1-2, with D maybe TRBD1 (5 bases). The CDR3 is 17 amino acids. V dropped 2 bases and J dropped 4 bases, with 20 bases sitting between them. CDR1 is LNHDA, CDR2 SQIVND, per germline (reference sequence). The CDR3 region is CASSIRQTDSLTYGYTF. The CDR3 DNA follows: TGTGCCAGTAGTATACGCCAGACAGATTCTCTTACCTATGGCTACACCTTC. Full variable domain (remainder filled in from reference TRBV19 and TRBJ1-2): DGGITQSPKYLFRKEGQNVTLSCEQNLNHDAMYWYRQDPGQGLRLIYYSQIVNDFQKGDIAEGYSVSREKKESFPLTVTSAQKNPTAFYLCASSIRQTDSLTYGYTFGSGTRLTVV.

This chain connects TRBV18 to TRBJ2-5, with D perhaps matching TRBD2 (5 bases). Trimming shortened V by 5 bases and J by 2 bases, and 12 bases separated the two germline ends. CDR3 size: 14 residues. Per the germline V gene, CDR1 is KGHSH and CDR2 is LQKENI. CDR3 amino acids: CASSNPGLQETQYF. The CDR3 nucleotides read TGTGCCAGCTCAAACCCGGGGTTACAAGAGACCCAGTACTTC.

This clone came up once. V is TRBV6-5 and J is TRBJ2-7; perhaps D is TRBD1 or TRBD2 (5 bases each). Germline V lookup: CDR1 MNHEY, CDR2 SVGAGI. The V end lost 2 bases, the J end lost 0 bases, and 11 bases lay between the germline ends. The CDR3 length is 15 residues. For the CDR3, the DNA is TGTGCCAGCAGTTACCAACGGGACGGCTCCTACGAGCAGTACTTC. It specifies CASSYQRDGSYEQYF.

This clone has only one observation. The chain joins TRBV5-6 to TRBJ2-7; TRBD1 might be the D (6 bases). Germline V CDR1 and CDR2: SGHDT, YYEEEE. The V gene lost 4 bases and the J gene lost 6 bases, with 17 bases spanning the gap. This CDR3 has 14 amino acids. This CDR3 is CASSVLPGQSEQYF. The CDR3 DNA reads TGTGCCAGCAGCGTCCTGCCGGGACAAAGCGAGCAGTACTTC.